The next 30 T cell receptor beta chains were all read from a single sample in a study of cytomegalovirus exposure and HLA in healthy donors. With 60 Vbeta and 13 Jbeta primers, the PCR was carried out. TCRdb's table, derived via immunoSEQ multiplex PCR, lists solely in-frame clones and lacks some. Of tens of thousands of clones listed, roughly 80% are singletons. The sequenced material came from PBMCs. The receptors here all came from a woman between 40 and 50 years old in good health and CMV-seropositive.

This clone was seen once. In DNA form, the CDR3 reads TGTGCCAGCAGCCAGACTAGCGCCAGCTCCTACAATGAGCAGTTCTTC. Translating gives CASSQTSASSYNEQFF. This chain joins TRBV4-2 and TRBJ2-1, with 8 positions matching TRBD2. The J segment lost 0 bases and the V segment lost 3 bases, leaving 4 bases of the junction unmatched. Germline V CDR1 and CDR2: LGHNA, YNFKEQ. The CDR3 length is 16 residues.

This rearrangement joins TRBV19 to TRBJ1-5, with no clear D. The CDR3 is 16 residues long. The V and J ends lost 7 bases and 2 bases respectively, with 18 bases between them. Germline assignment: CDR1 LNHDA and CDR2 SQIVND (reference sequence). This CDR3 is CASTNLHPEGNQPQHF. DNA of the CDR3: TGTGCCAGTACGAACCTACACCCTGAGGGCAATCAGCCCCAGCATTTT. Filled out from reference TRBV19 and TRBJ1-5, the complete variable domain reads DGGITQSPKYLFRKEGQNVTLSCEQNLNHDAMYWYRQDPGQGLRLIYYSQIVNDFQKGDIAEGYSVSREKKESFPLTVTSAQKNPTAFYLCASTNLHPEGNQPQHFGDGTRLSIL.

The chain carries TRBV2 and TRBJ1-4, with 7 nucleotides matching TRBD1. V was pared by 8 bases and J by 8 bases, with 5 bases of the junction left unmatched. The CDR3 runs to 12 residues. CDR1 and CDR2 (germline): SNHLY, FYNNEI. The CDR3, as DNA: TGTGCCAGCCGGACAGGACGGGAAAAACTGTTTTTT. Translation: CASRTGREKLFF. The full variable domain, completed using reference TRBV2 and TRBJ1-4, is EPEVTQTPSHQVTQMGQEVILRCVPISNHLYFYWYRQILGQKVEFLVSFYNNEISEKSEIFDDQFSVERPDGSNFTLKIRSTKLEDSAMYFCASRTGREKLFFGSGTQLSVL.

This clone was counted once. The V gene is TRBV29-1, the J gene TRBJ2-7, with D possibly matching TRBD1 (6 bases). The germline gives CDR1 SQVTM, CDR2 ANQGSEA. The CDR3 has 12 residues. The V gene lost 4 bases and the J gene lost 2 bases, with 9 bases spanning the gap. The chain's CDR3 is CSVGAGAYEQYF. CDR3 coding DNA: TGCAGCGTTGGGGCAGGGGCCTACGAGCAGTACTTC.

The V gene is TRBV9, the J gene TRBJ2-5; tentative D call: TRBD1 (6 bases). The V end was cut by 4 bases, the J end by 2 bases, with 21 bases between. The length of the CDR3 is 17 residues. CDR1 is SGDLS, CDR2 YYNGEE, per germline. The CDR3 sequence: CASSPRQVTTGQETQYF. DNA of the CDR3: TGTGCCAGCAGCCCACGACAGGTGACCACGGGACAAGAGACCCAGTACTTC.

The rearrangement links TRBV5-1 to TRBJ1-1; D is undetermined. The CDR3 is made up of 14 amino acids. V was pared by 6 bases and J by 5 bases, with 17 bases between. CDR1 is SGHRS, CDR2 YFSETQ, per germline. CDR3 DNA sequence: TGCGCCAGCACCCTCGTGGCGACGGGGACTGAAGCTTTCTTT. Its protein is CASTLVATGTEAFF.

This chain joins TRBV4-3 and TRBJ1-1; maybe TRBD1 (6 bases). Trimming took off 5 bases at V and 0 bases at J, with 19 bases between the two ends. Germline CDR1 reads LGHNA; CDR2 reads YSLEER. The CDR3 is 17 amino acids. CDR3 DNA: TGCGCCAGCAGCAGATCCTCCGTCCAGGGGCTGAACACTGAAGCTTTCTTT. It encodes CASSRSSVQGLNTEAFF.

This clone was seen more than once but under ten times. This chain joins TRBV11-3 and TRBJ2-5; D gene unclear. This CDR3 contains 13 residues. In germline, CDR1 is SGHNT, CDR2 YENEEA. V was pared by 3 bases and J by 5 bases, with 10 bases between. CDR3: CASSFNWRETQYF. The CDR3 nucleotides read TGTGCCAGCAGCTTCAATTGGCGGGAGACCCAGTACTTC. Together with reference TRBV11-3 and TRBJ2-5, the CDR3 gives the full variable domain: EAGVVQSPRYKIIEKKQPVAFWCNPISGHNTLYWYLQNLGQGPELLIRYENEEAVDDSQLPKDRFSAERLKGVDSTLKIQPAELGDSAVYLCASSFNWRETQYFGPGTRLLVL.

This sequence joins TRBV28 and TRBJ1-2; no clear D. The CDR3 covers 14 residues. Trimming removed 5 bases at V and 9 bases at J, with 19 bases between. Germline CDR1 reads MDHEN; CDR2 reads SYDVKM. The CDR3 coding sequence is TGTGCCAGCAGTAATCCCCCACCCCCTGAGCGCTACACCTTC. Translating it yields CASSNPPPPERYTF.

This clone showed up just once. For the CDR3, the DNA is TGCGCCAGCAGCTTGTCAACCGGGGATGGTGGCTACACCTTC. As protein: CASSLSTGDGGYTF. The chain couples TRBV5-1 to TRBJ1-2; D is unresolved. This CDR3 spans 14 amino acids. Trimming left V 1 base short and J 7 bases short, with 14 bases between. The V gene's germline CDR1 is SGHRS and CDR2 YFSETQ. The whole variable domain, remainder taken from reference TRBV5-1 and TRBJ1-2, is KAGVTQTPRYLIKTRGQQVTLSCSPISGHRSVSWYQQTPGQGLQFLFEYFSETQRNKGNFPGRFSGRQFSNSRSEMNVSTLELGDSALYLCASSLSTGDGGYTFGSGTRLTVV.

The DNA of the CDR3 is TGCAGCGTTCCGGGATACAACTCCTACGAGCAGTACTTC. Translating gives CSVPGYNSYEQYF. This sequence joins TRBV29-1 and TRBJ2-5, with a weak D call TRBD2 (5 bases). The J call could be wrong; TRBJ2-7 is a better fit for the DNA end. The germline V gene has CDR1 SQVTM and CDR2 ANQGSEA. The CDR3 spans 13 residues.

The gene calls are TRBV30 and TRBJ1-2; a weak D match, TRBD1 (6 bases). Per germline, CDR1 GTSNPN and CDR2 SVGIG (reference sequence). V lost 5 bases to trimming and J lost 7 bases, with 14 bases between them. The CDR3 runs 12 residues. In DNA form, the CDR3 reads TGTGCCTGGGGACGGGCAGGGGTTGGCTACACCTTC. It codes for CAWGRAGVGYTF.

CDR3 DNA sequence: TGTGCCAGCAGCCACCAAACAGGGGGCGGTAGCTCTGGAAACACCATATATTTT. This sequence encodes CASSHQTGGGSSGNTIYF. The chain is built from TRBV7-9 and TRBJ1-3; 9 bases align to TRBD1. After removal of 5 bases from V and 0 bases from J, the junction contained 11 bases not matched to a gene. Germline CDR1 SEHNR, CDR2 FQNEAQ (reference sequence). The CDR3 consists of 18 residues.

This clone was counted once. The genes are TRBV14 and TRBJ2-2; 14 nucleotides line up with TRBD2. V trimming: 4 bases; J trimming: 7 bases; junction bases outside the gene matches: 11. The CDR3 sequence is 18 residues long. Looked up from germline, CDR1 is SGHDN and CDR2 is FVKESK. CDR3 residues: CASSPLEGTSGSIGELFF. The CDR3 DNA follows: TGTGCCAGCAGCCCCTTGGAAGGGACTAGCGGGAGCATCGGGGAGCTGTTTTTT.

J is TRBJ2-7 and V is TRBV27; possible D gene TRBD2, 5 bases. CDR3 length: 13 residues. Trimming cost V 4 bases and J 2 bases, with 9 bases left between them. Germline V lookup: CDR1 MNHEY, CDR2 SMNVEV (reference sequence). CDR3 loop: CASSSGMAYEQYF. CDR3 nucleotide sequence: TGTGCCAGCAGTTCCGGGATGGCCTACGAGCAGTACTTC.

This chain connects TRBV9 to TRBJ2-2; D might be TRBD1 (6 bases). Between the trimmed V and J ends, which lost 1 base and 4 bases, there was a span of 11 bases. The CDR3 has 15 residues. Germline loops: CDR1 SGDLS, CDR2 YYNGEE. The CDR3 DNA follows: TGTGCCAGCAGCGTAACAGGGTCGGTCACCGGGGAGCTGTTTTTT. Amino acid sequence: CASSVTGSVTGELFF.

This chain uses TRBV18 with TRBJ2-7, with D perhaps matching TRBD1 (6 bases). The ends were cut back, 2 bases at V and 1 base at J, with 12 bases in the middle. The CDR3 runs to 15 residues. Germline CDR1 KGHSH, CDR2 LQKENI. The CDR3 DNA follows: TGTGCCAGCTCACCAAATGACAGGCAATCCTACGAGCAGTACTTC. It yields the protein CASSPNDRQSYEQYF.

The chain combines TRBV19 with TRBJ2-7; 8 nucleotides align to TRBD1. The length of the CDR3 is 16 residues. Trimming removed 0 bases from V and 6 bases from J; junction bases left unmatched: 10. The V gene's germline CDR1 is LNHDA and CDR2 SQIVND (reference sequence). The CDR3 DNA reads TGTGCCAGTAGTATAGACGGACAGGGCTTTAGGTCCGAGCAGTACTTC. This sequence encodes CASSIDGQGFRSEQYF.

CDR3 sequence (DNA): TGCGCCAGCAGCCAAGATCATCGGGTTGCAGAGACCCAGTACTTC. Its translation is CASSQDHRVAETQYF. The V and J genes are TRBV4-3 and TRBJ2-5; D gene unclear. CDR1 LGHNA and CDR2 YSLEER come from the germline V gene. This CDR3 has 15 residues. With 0 bases removed from V and 4 bases from J, the gap between germline ends came to 12 bases.

CDR3 sequence (DNA): TGTGCCAGCAGTTTGGTCGGGGACACCATATATTTT. Its protein product is CASSLVGDTIYF. V and J are TRBV28 and TRBJ1-3; D gene ambiguous. This CDR3 has 12 amino acids. Germline CDR1 reads MDHEN; CDR2 reads SYDVKM. V was pared by 3 bases and J by 8 bases, with 8 bases between.

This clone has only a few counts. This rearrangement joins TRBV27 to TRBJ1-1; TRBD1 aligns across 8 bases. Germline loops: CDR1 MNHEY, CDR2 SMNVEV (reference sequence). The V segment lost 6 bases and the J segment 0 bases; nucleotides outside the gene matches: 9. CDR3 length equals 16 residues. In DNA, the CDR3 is TGTGCCAGCAGCGATAGGGACAGGTCAATGAACACTGAAGCTTTCTTT. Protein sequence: CASSDRDRSMNTEAFF.

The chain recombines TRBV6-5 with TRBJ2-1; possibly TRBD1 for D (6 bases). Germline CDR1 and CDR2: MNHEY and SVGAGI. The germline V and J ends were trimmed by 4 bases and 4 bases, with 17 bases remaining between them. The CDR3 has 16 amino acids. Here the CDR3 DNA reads TGTGCCAGCAGTTTGGGGGCCGGGACACAGTACAATGAGCAGTTCTTC. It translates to CASSLGAGTQYNEQFF.

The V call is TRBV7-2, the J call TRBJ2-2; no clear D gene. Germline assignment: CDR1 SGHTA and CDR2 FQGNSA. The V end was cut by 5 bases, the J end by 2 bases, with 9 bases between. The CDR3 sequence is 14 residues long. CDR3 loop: CASSDTENTGELFF. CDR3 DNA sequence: TGTGCCAGCAGCGACACTGAAAACACCGGGGAGCTGTTTTTT.

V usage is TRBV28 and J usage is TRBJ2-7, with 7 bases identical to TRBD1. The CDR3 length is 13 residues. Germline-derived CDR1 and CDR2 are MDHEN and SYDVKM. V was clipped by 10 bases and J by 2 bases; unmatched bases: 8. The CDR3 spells CATSGTDTYEQYF. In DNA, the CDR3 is TGTGCCACTTCCGGGACAGATACCTACGAGCAGTACTTC. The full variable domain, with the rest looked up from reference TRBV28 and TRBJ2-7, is DVKVTQSSRYLVKRTGEKVFLECVQDMDHENMFWYRQDPGLGLRLIYFSYDVKMKEKGDIPEGYSVSREKKERFSLILESASTNQTSMYLCATSGTDTYEQYFGPGTRLTVT.

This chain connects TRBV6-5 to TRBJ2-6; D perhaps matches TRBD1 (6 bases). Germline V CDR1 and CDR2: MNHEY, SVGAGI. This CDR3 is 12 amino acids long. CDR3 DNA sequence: TGTGCTACAGGGTCTGGGGCCAACGTCCTGACTTTC. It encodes CATGSGANVLTF.

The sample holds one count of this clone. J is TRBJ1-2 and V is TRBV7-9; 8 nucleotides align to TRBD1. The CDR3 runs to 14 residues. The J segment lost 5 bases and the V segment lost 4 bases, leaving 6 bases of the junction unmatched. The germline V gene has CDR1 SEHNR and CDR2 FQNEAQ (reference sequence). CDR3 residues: CASSSGQGGYGYTF. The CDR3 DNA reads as TGTGCCAGCAGCTCTGGACAGGGAGGGTATGGCTACACCTTC.

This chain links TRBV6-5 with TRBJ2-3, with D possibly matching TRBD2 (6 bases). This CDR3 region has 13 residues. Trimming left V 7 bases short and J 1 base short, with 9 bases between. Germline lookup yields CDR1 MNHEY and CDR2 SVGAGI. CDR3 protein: CASKVAGTDTQYF. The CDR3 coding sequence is TGTGCCAGCAAAGTAGCGGGCACAGATACGCAGTATTTT.

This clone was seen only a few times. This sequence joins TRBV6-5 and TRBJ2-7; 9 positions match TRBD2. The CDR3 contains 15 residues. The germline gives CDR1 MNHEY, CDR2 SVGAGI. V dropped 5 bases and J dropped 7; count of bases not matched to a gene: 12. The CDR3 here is CASSARTSAQGEQYF. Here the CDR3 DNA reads TGTGCCAGCAGTGCCCGGACTAGCGCTCAGGGGGAGCAGTACTTC.

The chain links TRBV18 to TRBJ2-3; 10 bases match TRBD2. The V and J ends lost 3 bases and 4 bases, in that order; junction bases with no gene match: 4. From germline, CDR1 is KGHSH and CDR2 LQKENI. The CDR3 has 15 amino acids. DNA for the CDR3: TGTGCCAGCTCACCCCCGGGACTAGCGTCAGATACGCAGTATTTT. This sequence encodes CASSPPGLASDTQYF.

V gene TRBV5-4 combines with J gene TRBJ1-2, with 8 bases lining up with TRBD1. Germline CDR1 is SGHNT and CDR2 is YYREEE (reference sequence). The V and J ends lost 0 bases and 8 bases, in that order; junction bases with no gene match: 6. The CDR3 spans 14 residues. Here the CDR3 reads CASSLETGVGGYTF. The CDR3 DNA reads TGTGCCAGCAGCTTGGAGACAGGGGTGGGAGGCTACACCTTC.